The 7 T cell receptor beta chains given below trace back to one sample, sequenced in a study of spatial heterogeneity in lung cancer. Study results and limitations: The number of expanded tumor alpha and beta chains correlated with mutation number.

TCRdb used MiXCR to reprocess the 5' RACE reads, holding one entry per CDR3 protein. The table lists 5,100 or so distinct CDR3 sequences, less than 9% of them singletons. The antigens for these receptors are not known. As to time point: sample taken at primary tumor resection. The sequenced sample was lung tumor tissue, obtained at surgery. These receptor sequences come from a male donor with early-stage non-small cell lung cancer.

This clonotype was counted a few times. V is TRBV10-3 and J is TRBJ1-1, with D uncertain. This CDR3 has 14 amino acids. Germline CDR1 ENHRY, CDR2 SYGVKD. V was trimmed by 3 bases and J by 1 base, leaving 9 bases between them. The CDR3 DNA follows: TGTGCCATCAGTGAAAAGGGCGGGAACACTGAAGCTTTCTTT. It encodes CAISEKGGNTEAFF.

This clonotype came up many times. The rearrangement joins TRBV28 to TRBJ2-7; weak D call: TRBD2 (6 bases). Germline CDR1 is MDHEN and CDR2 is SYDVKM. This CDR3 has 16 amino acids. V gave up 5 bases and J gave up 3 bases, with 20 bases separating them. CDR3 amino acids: CASSPLTSSLYYEQYF. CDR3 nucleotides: TGTGCCAGCAGTCCGTTAACTAGCTCCCTTTACTACGAGCAGTACTTC.

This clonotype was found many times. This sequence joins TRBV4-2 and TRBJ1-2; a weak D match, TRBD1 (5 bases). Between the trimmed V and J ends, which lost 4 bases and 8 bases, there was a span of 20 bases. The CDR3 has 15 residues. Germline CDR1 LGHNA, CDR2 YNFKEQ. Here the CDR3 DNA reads TGTGCCAGCAGCCTTAAGGCCAGGGATGAGAAGGGCTACACCTTC. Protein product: CASSLKARDEKGYTF.

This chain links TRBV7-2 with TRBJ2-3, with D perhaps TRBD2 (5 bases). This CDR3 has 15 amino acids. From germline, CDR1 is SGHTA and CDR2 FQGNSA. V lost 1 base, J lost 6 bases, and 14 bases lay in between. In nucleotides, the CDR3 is TGTGCCAGCAGCTTAGTGGGTAGCGAGTTGGATACGCAGTATTTT. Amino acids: CASSLVGSELDTQYF. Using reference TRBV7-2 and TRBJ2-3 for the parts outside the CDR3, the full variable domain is GAGVSQSPSNKVTEKGKDVELRCDPISGHTALYWYRQSLGQGLEFLIYFQGNSAPDKSGLPSDRFSAERTGGSVSTLTIQRTQQEDSAVYLCASSLVGSELDTQYFGPGTRLTVL.

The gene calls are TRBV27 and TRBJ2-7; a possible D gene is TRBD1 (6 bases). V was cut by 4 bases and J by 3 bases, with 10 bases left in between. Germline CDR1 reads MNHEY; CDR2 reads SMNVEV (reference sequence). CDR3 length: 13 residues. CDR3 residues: CASSYLQGYEQYF. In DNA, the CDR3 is TGTGCCAGCAGTTACCTACAGGGCTACGAGCAGTACTTC.

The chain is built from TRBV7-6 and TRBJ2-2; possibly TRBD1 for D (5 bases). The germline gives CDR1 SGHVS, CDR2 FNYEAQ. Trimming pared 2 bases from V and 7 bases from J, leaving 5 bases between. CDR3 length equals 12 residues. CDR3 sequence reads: CASSLQGGELFF. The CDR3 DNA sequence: TGTGCCAGCAGCTTACAGGGCGGGGAGCTGTTTTTT.

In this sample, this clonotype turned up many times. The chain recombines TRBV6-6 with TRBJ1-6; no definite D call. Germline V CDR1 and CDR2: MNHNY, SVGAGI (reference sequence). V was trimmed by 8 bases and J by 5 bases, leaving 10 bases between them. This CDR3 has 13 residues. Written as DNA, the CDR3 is TGTGCCAGCGGCTCTGGGAATAATTCACCCCTCCACTTT. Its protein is CASGSGNNSPLHF.